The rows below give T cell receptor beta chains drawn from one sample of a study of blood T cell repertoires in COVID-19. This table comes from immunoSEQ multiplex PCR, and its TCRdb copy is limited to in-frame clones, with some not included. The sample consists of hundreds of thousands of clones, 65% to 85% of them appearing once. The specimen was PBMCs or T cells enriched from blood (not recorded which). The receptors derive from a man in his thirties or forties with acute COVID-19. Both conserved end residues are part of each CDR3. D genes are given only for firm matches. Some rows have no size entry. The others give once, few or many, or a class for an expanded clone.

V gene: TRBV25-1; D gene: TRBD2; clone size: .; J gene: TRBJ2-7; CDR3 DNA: TGTGCCACCCAACTGGCGGGGGGTTCCTACGAGCAGTACTTC; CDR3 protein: CATQLAGGSYEQYF
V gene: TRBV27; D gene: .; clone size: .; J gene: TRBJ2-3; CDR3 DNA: TGTGCCAGCAGTCCCCCGAGGGCAGATACGCAGTATTTT; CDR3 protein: CASSPPRADTQYF
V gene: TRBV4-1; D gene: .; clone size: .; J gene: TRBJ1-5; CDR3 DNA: TGCGCCAGCAGCCAAGATTCTAATTCGCCCCAGCATTTT; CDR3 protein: CASSQDSNSPQHF
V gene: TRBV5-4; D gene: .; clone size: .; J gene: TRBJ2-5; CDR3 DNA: TGTGCCAGCAGCCAGGCCTTGGTCGAGACCCAGTACTTC; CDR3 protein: CASSQALVETQYF
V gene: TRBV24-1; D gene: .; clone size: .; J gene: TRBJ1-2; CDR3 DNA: TGTGCCACCAGCAAGATGGAGACCGACGACGAAGGATCAAATGGCTACACCTTC; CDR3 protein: CATSKMETDDEGSNGYTF
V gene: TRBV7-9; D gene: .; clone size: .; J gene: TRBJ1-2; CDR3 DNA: TGTGCCAGCAGCTTAGCGCAGGAGGGCTTAAGCTCCTTC; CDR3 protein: CASSLAQEGLSSF
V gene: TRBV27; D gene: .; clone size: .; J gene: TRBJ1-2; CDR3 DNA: TGTGCCAGCAGTTTAAAGGGAGTACTCGCTAACTATGGCTACACCTTC; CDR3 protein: CASSLKGVLANYGYTF
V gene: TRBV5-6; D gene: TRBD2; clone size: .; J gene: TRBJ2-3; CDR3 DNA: TGTGGGAGCGGGGGAGGTGGAGATACGCAGTATTTT; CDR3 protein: CGSGGGGDTQYF
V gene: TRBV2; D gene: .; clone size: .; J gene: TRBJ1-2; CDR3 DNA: TGTGCCAGCAGTGACAGGGTAGCCTATGGCTACACCTTC; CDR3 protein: CASSDRVAYGYTF
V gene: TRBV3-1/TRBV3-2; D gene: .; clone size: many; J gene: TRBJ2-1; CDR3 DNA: TGTGCCAGCAGCACCCAGTCTTCCAATGAGCAGTTCTTC; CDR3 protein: CASSTQSSNEQFF
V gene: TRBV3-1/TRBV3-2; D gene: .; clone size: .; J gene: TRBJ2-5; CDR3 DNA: TGTGCCAGCAGCCAAGCCTTCTGGCTGTACCAAGAGACCCAGTACTTC; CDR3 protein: CASSQAFWLYQETQYF
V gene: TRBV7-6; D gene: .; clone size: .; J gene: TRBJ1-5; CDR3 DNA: TGTGCCAGCAGCCTAAATAGCAATCAGCCCCAGCATTTT; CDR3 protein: CASSLNSNQPQHF
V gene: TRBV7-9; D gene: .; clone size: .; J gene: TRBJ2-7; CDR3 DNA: TGTGCCAGCAGCTTAGTCCGCAGGCCCTACGAGCAGTACTTC; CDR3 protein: CASSLVRRPYEQYF
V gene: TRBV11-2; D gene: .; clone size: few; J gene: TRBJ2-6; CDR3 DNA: TGTGCCAGCAGCTTAGGGTTTGGGCAGGGGGCCAACGTCCTGACTTTC; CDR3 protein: CASSLGFGQGANVLTF
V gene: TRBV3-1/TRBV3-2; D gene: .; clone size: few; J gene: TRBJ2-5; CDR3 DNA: TGTGCCAGCAGCGGTAGCCCTATCCCCCAAGAGACCCAGTACTTC; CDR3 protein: CASSGSPIPQETQYF
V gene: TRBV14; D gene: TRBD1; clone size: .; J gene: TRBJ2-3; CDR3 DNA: TGTGCCAGCAGCCAAGATTGGAGAGGGGGCGGCACAGATACGCAGTATTTT; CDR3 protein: CASSQDWRGGGTDTQYF
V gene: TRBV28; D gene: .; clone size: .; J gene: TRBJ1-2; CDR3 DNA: TGTGCCAGCAGCCTTATGCGGGGGATCCAGAGGTACACCTTC; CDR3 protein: CASSLMRGIQRYTF
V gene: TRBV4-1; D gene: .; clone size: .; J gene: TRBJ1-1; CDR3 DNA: TGCGCCAGCAGCCAAGACAGGGGTATCTGGGACACTGAAGCTTTCTTT; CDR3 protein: CASSQDRGIWDTEAFF
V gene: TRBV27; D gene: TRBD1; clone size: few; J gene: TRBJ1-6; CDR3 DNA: TGTGCCAGCAGGGGGACAGGATATAATTCACCCCTCCACTTT; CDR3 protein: CASRGTGYNSPLHF
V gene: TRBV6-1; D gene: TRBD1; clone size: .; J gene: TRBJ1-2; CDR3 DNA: TGTGCCAGCAGTGAACCGGACAGGGTAAATGGCTACACCTTC; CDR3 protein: CASSEPDRVNGYTF
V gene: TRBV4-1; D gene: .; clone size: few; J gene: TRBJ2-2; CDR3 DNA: TGCGCCAGCAGCCGCTTTAAGAGGGAAGAGCTGTTTTTT; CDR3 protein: CASSRFKREELFF
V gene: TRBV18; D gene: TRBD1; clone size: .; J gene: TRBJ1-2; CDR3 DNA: TGTGCCAGCTCACCACCAGTAGGGGACAGGGGCTATGGCTACACCTTC; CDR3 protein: CASSPPVGDRGYGYTF
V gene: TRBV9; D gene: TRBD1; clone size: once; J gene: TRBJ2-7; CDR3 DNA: TGTGCCAGCAGCGCGGGACAGGGGGAAGAGCAGTACTTC; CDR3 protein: CASSAGQGEEQYF
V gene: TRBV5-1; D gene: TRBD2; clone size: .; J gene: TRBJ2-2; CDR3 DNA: TGCGCCAGCAGCTTGCTAGCGGGGGGGCGGAACACCGGGGAGCTGTTTTTT; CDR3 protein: CASSLLAGGRNTGELFF
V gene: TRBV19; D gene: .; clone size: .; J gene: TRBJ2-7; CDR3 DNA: TGTGCCAGTAGTATAGCTGCCAGGGCGAACGAGCAGTACTTC; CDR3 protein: CASSIAARANEQYF
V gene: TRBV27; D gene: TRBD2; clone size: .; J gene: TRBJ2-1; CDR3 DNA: TGTGCCAGCAGTCGGGCGGGAGCTGAGCAGTTCTTC; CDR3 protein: CASSRAGAEQFF
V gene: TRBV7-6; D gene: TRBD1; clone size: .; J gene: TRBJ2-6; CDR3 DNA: TGTGCCAGCAGCTTATATGTTGAGGTCGGGACAGGGGGCCTTGGGGCCAACGTCCTGACTTTC; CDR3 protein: CASSLYVEVGTGGLGANVLTF
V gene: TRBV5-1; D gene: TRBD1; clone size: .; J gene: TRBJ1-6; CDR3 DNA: TGCGCCAGCAGCAAAACAGGGGTTTCGAATTCACCCCTCCACTTT; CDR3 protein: CASSKTGVSNSPLHF
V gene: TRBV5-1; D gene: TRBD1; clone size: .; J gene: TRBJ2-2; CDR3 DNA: TGCGCCAGCAGCCTGACAGGGAAGGACACCGGGGAGCTGTTTTTT; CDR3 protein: CASSLTGKDTGELFF
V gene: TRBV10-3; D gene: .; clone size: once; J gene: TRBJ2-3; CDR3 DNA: TGTGCCATCAGTGAGACAGGGTATACGCAGTATTTT; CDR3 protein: CAISETGYTQYF
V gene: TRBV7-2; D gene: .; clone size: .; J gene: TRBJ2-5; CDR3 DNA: TGTGCCAGCAGACCTACGGGATTCCTAGAGACCCAGTACTTC; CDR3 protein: CASRPTGFLETQYF
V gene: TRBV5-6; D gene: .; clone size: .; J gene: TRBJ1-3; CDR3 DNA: TGTGCCAGCAGCTTCCGGGACAACTCTGGAAACACCATATATTTT; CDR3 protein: CASSFRDNSGNTIYF
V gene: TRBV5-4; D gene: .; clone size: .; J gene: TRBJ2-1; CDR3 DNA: TGTGCCAGCAGCTTGGACAACTACAGGAACAATGAGCAGTTCTTC; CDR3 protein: CASSLDNYRNNEQFF
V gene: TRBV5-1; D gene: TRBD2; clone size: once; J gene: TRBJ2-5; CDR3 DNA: TGCGCCAGCAGCTTGGGGCTAGCGGGGGCCGAGACCCAGTACTTC; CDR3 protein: CASSLGLAGAETQYF
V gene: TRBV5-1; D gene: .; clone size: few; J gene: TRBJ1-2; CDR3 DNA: TGCGCCAGCGGGCCTCCGTCCGCCGACTATGGCTACACCTTC; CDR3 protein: CASGPPSADYGYTF
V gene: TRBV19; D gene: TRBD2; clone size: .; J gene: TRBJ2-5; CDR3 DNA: TGTGCCAGTAGTATCCTAGCGGGGGAGACCCAGTACTTC; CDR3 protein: CASSILAGETQYF
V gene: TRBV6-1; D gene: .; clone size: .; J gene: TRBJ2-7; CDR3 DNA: TGTGCCAGCAGTGAGTGGGAGACCTACGAGCAGTACTTC; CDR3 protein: CASSEWETYEQYF